Listed below are T cell receptor beta chains from one sample, sequenced in a study of cytomegalovirus exposure and HLA in healthy donors. Sequencing was performed with immunoSEQ multiplex PCR; in TCRdb, only in-frame clones are kept and a portion is missing. The data show approximately 130,000 clones, with 65% to 90% seen just once and about 0.63% held by the top ten. The sequenced sample was PBMCs. The source is a man younger than 35 in good health and CMV-seronegative. Each CDR3 is given with its conserved first and last residue. The D gene is left open where the match is weak. Not every row has a clone size; where given, it reads once, few, many or a size class.

j_call: TRBJ2-1; clone_size: NA; d_call: TRBD2; v_call: TRBV5-4; cdr3_nt: TGTGCCAGCTTCCCTAGCGGTAACTCCTACAATGAGCAGTTCTTC; cdr3_aa: CASFPSGNSYNEQFF
j_call: TRBJ1-5; clone_size: NA; d_call: NA; v_call: TRBV10-3; cdr3_nt: TGTGCCATCAGTGAACAGGGTCATCAGCCCCAGCATTTT; cdr3_aa: CAISEQGHQPQHF
j_call: TRBJ1-4; clone_size: few; d_call: NA; v_call: TRBV7-3; cdr3_nt: TGTGCCAGCAGCTTAATCGGAGGGTTGGGTGAAAAACTGTTTTTT; cdr3_aa: CASSLIGGLGEKLFF
j_call: TRBJ2-1; clone_size: NA; d_call: TRBD2; v_call: TRBV5-4; cdr3_nt: TGTGCCAGCAGCTGGCGAGGGACTAGTACTGAGCAGTTCTTC; cdr3_aa: CASSWRGTSTEQFF
j_call: TRBJ1-5; clone_size: NA; d_call: TRBD1; v_call: TRBV19; cdr3_nt: TGTGCCAGTAGTTCCAACAGGGGGCGCTTCTATCGCAATCAGCCCCAGCATTTT; cdr3_aa: CASSSNRGRFYRNQPQHF
j_call: TRBJ2-7; clone_size: few; d_call: TRBD1; v_call: TRBV4-1; cdr3_nt: TGCGCCAGCAGCCGGCCCGGGACAGGGAACTACGAGCAGTACTTC; cdr3_aa: CASSRPGTGNYEQYF
j_call: TRBJ2-2; clone_size: NA; d_call: NA; v_call: TRBV5-6; cdr3_nt: TGTGCCAGCAGCTTGGTAGCGGACACCGGGGAGCTGTTTTTT; cdr3_aa: CASSLVADTGELFF
j_call: TRBJ1-1; clone_size: once; d_call: NA; v_call: TRBV4-3; cdr3_nt: TGCGCCAGCAGCCAAGATTGGGGGGGAGGGGGGAGGACTGAAGCTTTCTTT; cdr3_aa: CASSQDWGGGGRTEAFF
j_call: TRBJ1-2; clone_size: NA; d_call: TRBD1; v_call: TRBV19; cdr3_nt: TGTGCCAGTAGTATTGACAGGGTCGGCTATGGCTACACCTTC; cdr3_aa: CASSIDRVGYGYTF
j_call: TRBJ2-1; clone_size: NA; d_call: TRBD1; v_call: TRBV27; cdr3_nt: TGTGCCAGCAGTTTAGGGACAGGGGGGGTGGGAGAGCAGTTCTTC; cdr3_aa: CASSLGTGGVGEQFF
j_call: TRBJ1-2; clone_size: few; d_call: NA; v_call: TRBV6-5; cdr3_nt: TGTGCCAGCAGTTACTCGTGGAGCAACTATGGCTACACCTTC; cdr3_aa: CASSYSWSNYGYTF
j_call: TRBJ1-1; clone_size: NA; d_call: NA; v_call: TRBV10-2; cdr3_nt: TGCGCCAGCACTACTGGAGGGACTGAAGCTTTCTTT; cdr3_aa: CASTTGGTEAFF
j_call: TRBJ2-3; clone_size: NA; d_call: TRBD2; v_call: TRBV30; cdr3_nt: TGTGCCCGCGGACTAGCGGGGGGAAGCACAGATACGCAGTATTTT; cdr3_aa: CARGLAGGSTDTQYF
j_call: TRBJ1-2; clone_size: NA; d_call: TRBD1; v_call: TRBV19; cdr3_nt: TGTGCCAGTAGTTTACGGGACAGCTTTCTCATTGGCCGCGGCTACACCTTC; cdr3_aa: CASSLRDSFLIGRGYTF
j_call: TRBJ1-2; clone_size: NA; d_call: TRBD1; v_call: TRBV4-3; cdr3_nt: TGCGCCAGCAGCCATATAGGGGGCGGCTACACCTTC; cdr3_aa: CASSHIGGGYTF